Below, 12 T cell receptor beta chains from the same sample are listed, as sequenced in a study of blood T cell repertoires in COVID-19. The data were produced by immunoSEQ multiplex PCR, yet TCRdb's version contains in-frame clones alone and is incomplete. This sample has roughly 220,000 clones, with just over 85% found just once. Material for sequencing was PBMCs or T cells enriched from blood (not recorded which). The receptors stem from a woman in her forties or fifties with acute COVID-19.

This chain uses TRBV5-8 with TRBJ2-5; the match to TRBD1 covers 10 bases. Germline V gene sequence: CDR1 SGHTS, CDR2 YDEGEE. V shed 3 bases, J shed 2 bases, and the junction held 4 bases outside the gene matches. The CDR3 is 15 residues long. The chain's CDR3 is CASSSTGGKQETQYF. CDR3 coding DNA: TGTGCCAGCAGCTCGACAGGGGGCAAACAAGAGACCCAGTACTTC.

The chain has TRBV27 and TRBJ1-5, with D uncertain. Per germline, CDR1 MNHEY and CDR2 SMNVEV (reference sequence). With 5 bases removed from V and 3 bases from J, the gap between germline ends came to 8 bases. The CDR3 totals 13 residues. CDR3 in amino acids: CASSTDVNQPQHF. The CDR3 coding sequence is TGTGCCAGCAGTACAGACGTCAATCAGCCCCAGCATTTT.

This clone was seen a single time. The V call is TRBV19, the J call TRBJ2-7; perhaps TRBD2 as D (5 bases). CDR1 is LNHDA, CDR2 SQIVND, per germline (reference sequence). V was shortened by 8 bases and J by 2 bases, with 16 bases between the two germline ends. This CDR3 spans 14 amino acids. This chain's CDR3 is CASSSGAFAYEQYF. Written as DNA, the CDR3 is TGTGCCAGTTCGAGCGGAGCCTTTGCCTACGAGCAGTACTTC.

This chain links TRBV30 with TRBJ2-7; 8 bases are shared with TRBD2. Germline lookup yields CDR1 GTSNPN and CDR2 SVGIG (reference sequence). The CDR3 extends over 13 amino acids. V gave up 1 base and J gave up 6 bases; unmatched junction bases: 5. The CDR3 DNA follows: TGTGCCTGGAGTGGGACTAGCCGGGGCGAGCAGTACTTC. Amino acids: CAWSGTSRGEQYF.

The genes are TRBV5-4 and TRBJ2-5, with D perhaps TRBD1 (5 bases). V gave up 3 bases and J gave up 1 base, with 19 bases separating them. The germline CDR1 and CDR2 sequences are SGHNT and YYREEE (reference sequence). The CDR3 loop spans 17 amino acids. CDR3 amino acids: CASSSPTSRAIQETQYF. CDR3 DNA: TGTGCCAGCAGCTCCCCAACCTCCAGGGCCATCCAAGAGACCCAGTACTTC.

The chain couples TRBV27 to TRBJ2-7; 9 nucleotides line up with TRBD2. From germline, CDR1 is MNHEY and CDR2 SMNVEV (reference sequence). This CDR3 comprises 16 residues. V lost 2 bases to trimming and J lost 4 bases; unmatched junction nucleotides: 9. The CDR3 sequence is CASSLSIAGVSYEQYF. The CDR3 DNA reads as TGTGCCAGCAGTTTAAGTATAGCGGGAGTAAGTTACGAGCAGTACTTC.

The rearrangement joins TRBV25-1 to TRBJ2-2; 8 bases are shared with TRBD2. CDR1 and CDR2 (germline): MGHDK, SYGVNS. V was clipped by 1 base and J by 5 bases; unmatched bases: 6. The CDR3 sequence is 16 residues long. This CDR3 reads CASSESAGARTGELFF. CDR3 nucleotide sequence: TGTGCCAGCAGTGAATCAGCGGGAGCTCGGACCGGGGAGCTGTTTTTT.

This clone is a singleton in its sample. The V gene is TRBV12-3 or TRBV12-4, the J gene TRBJ1-2; TRBD1 might be the D (5 bases). The V end lost 5 bases, the J end lost 0 bases, and 7 bases lay between the germline ends. CDR3 size: 13 residues. The CDR3 reads CASSNRTNYGYTF. The CDR3 nucleotides read TGTGCCAGCAGTAACAGGACTAACTATGGCTACACCTTC.

This sequence joins TRBV11-3 and TRBJ2-3, with 8 bases fitting TRBD2. The germline CDR1 and CDR2 sequences are SGHNT and YENEEA. This CDR3 spans 15 amino acids. J was trimmed by 4 bases and V by 7 bases; bases with no gene match: 10. As DNA, the CDR3 is TGTGCCAGCAAAAACTTAAGCGGGAGCCCAGATACGCAGTATTTT. It is translated as CASKNLSGSPDTQYF.

The table lists this clone with a few counts. The chain employs TRBV27 and TRBJ1-5; 7 positions match TRBD1. The germline V gene has CDR1 MNHEY and CDR2 SMNVEV (reference sequence). This CDR3 is built from 14 residues. The J segment lost 2 bases and the V segment lost 4 bases, leaving 2 bases of the junction unmatched. DNA of the CDR3: TGTGCCAGCAGTTATACAGGGGGCAATCAGCCCCAGCATTTT. Protein sequence: CASSYTGGNQPQHF.

This clone was seen a single time. V and J are TRBV10-1 and TRBJ2-3, with 14 bases fitting TRBD2. Germline V CDR1 and CDR2: WNHNN, SYGVQD (reference sequence). The junction had 4 bases not matched to a gene; V was cut back by 9 bases and J by 2 bases. The CDR3 consists of 15 residues. This CDR3 is CARPTSGRATDTQYF. The CDR3 region has the DNA TGCGCCAGGCCGACTAGCGGGAGGGCCACAGATACGCAGTATTTT.

V is TRBV6-5 and J is TRBJ2-7, with TRBD1 identical over 7 bases. CDR1 and CDR2 from the germline V gene are MNHEY and SVGAGI. Germline trimming cut 4 bases from V and 0 bases from J; bases unmatched to any gene: 3. This CDR3 contains 14 residues. The CDR3 DNA sequence: TGTGCCAGCAGTTCGACAGGGCACTCCTACGAGCAGTACTTC. Protein product: CASSSTGHSYEQYF.